Detailed here is one TCR beta chain. What it binds is unknown. The data are from a study of somatic mutations in cytotoxic T cells in rheumatoid arthritis. General observations from the study: Significant differences in CD8+ T-cell clonality were not found between rheumatoid arthritis patients and healthy controls (age-matched). The largest CD8+ clone made up over 20% of CD8+ cells in about an eighth of the 65 patients.

The method was immunoSEQ multiplex PCR; TCRdb's version includes in-frame clones alone and lacks a portion of them. The sample lists fewer than 20,000 clones; approximately 74% were seen once. J lost 4 bases, V lost 5 bases, and 12 bases had no gene match. Germline V gene sequence: CDR1 SGHAT, CDR2 FQNNGV. This CDR3 has 17 residues. The sample consisted of CD8+ T cells sorted from blood. V gene TRBV11-2 combines with J gene TRBJ2-5, with TRBD1 identical over 11 bases. The source is a man between 60 and 75 years old in good health. The CDR3 DNA is TGTGCCAGCAGCGTCGAGCGAGGGACAGGGGGTTCAGAGACCCAGTACTTC. Translating it yields CASSVERGTGGSETQYF.